This is a list of T cell receptor beta chains from one sample in a study of T cell responses to AZD1222 COVID-19 vaccine. Only in-frame clones appear in the TCRdb table, and some are missing; sequencing was by immunoSEQ multiplex PCR. The sample shows approximately 100,000 clones, approximately 87% of them seen only once. This specimen was peripheral blood, taken 28 days after the second AZD1222 dose. The receptors originated from an adult who received the AZD1222 COVID-19 vaccine. CDR3s include the opening cysteine and the closing phenylalanine or tryptophan. D genes are given only for firm matches. The size of a clone is reported for some rows only, either as once, few or many, or as a class for expanded clones.

D gene: -; V gene: TRBV5-1; J gene: TRBJ2-7; clone size: -; CDR3 DNA: TGCGCCAGCAGTAGCAGGGGAGTAATGTACGAGCAGTACTTC; CDR3 protein: CASSSRGVMYEQYF
D gene: -; V gene: TRBV4-2; J gene: TRBJ2-1; clone size: -; CDR3 DNA: TGTGCCAGCATGGGGGGACCAACAAATGAGCAGTTCTTC; CDR3 protein: CASMGGPTNEQFF
D gene: TRBD1; V gene: TRBV6-1; J gene: TRBJ2-5; clone size: -; CDR3 DNA: TGTGCCAGCAGTGAAGGGACAGGGGGGCAAGAGACCCAGTACTTC; CDR3 protein: CASSEGTGGQETQYF
D gene: TRBD1; V gene: TRBV7-3; J gene: TRBJ2-1; clone size: -; CDR3 DNA: TGTGCCAGCAGCTTAAGCGACAGGGCTCACGAGCAGTTCTTC; CDR3 protein: CASSLSDRAHEQFF
D gene: -; V gene: TRBV19; J gene: TRBJ2-5; clone size: -; CDR3 DNA: TGTGCCAGTTCAAAGGAGGCAGCCCAAGAGACCCAGTACTTC; CDR3 protein: CASSKEAAQETQYF
D gene: -; V gene: TRBV5-4; J gene: TRBJ1-1; clone size: -; CDR3 DNA: TGTGCCAGCAGCGAGGTTAGGTTGGGCACTGAAGCTTTCTTT; CDR3 protein: CASSEVRLGTEAFF
D gene: -; V gene: TRBV28; J gene: TRBJ2-7; clone size: once; CDR3 DNA: TGTGCCAGCAGTTTTCGGATGGGTTCGAACTCCTACGAGCAGTACTTC; CDR3 protein: CASSFRMGSNSYEQYF
D gene: -; V gene: TRBV7-8; J gene: TRBJ2-2; clone size: once; CDR3 DNA: TGTGCCAGCAGCCCGGTAGGGGCCGGGGAGCTGTTTTTT; CDR3 protein: CASSPVGAGELFF
D gene: -; V gene: TRBV4-3; J gene: TRBJ1-4; clone size: -; CDR3 DNA: TGCGCCAGCAGCCAAGAGGGCCGGACAGATTATGCAACTAATGAAAAACTGTTTTTT; CDR3 protein: CASSQEGRTDYATNEKLFF
D gene: TRBD2; V gene: TRBV18; J gene: TRBJ2-5; clone size: -; CDR3 DNA: TGTGCCAGCTCACTTTTACGTAGCGGGCAAGAGACCCAGTACTTC; CDR3 protein: CASSLLRSGQETQYF
D gene: -; V gene: TRBV4-2; J gene: TRBJ2-7; clone size: -; CDR3 DNA: TGTGCCAGCAGCCGACTAGGACAGAACTACGAGCAGTACTTC; CDR3 protein: CASSRLGQNYEQYF
D gene: TRBD2; V gene: TRBV5-1; J gene: TRBJ2-5; clone size: once; CDR3 DNA: TGCGCCAGCAGCGAGGGACTAGAACAGACCCAGTACTTC; CDR3 protein: CASSEGLEQTQYF
D gene: -; V gene: TRBV9; J gene: TRBJ2-5; clone size: few; CDR3 DNA: TGTGCCAGCAGCGTGACAGGCGAAGAGACCCAGTACTTC; CDR3 protein: CASSVTGEETQYF
D gene: TRBD2; V gene: TRBV14; J gene: TRBJ2-5; clone size: -; CDR3 DNA: TGTGCCAGCAGCGATCGGACTAGCGGGAGGTGGGAGACCCAGTACTTC; CDR3 protein: CASSDRTSGRWETQYF
D gene: -; V gene: TRBV28; J gene: TRBJ1-1; clone size: -; CDR3 DNA: TGTGCCAGCACCACGATGAACACTGAAGCTTTCTTT; CDR3 protein: CASTTMNTEAFF
D gene: -; V gene: TRBV27; J gene: TRBJ2-7; clone size: once; CDR3 DNA: TGTGCCAGCAGTTTGCAGGTATGGGACGAGCAGTACTTC; CDR3 protein: CASSLQVWDEQYF
D gene: TRBD2; V gene: TRBV7-3; J gene: TRBJ2-7; clone size: -; CDR3 DNA: TGTGCCAGCCCCTGGGGTACTAGCGGGAGCTCGAGGTCCTACGAGCAGTACTTC; CDR3 protein: CASPWGTSGSSRSYEQYF
D gene: -; V gene: TRBV27; J gene: TRBJ1-6; clone size: -; CDR3 DNA: TGTGCCAGCATCTGTGAGGTGAGTAATTCACCCCTCCACTTT; CDR3 protein: CASICEVSNSPLHF
D gene: -; V gene: TRBV2; J gene: TRBJ2-5; clone size: -; CDR3 DNA: TGTGCCAGCAGGGTCAGCCAAGAGACCCAGTACTTC; CDR3 protein: CASRVSQETQYF
D gene: -; V gene: TRBV9; J gene: TRBJ2-6; clone size: -; CDR3 DNA: TGTGCCAGCAGCGTAAGATCCTCTGGGGCCAACGTCCTGACTTTC; CDR3 protein: CASSVRSSGANVLTF
D gene: -; V gene: TRBV7-9; J gene: TRBJ1-5; clone size: -; CDR3 DNA: TGTGCCAGCAGCTTAGTGAATCAGCCCCAGCATTTT; CDR3 protein: CASSLVNQPQHF
D gene: TRBD2; V gene: TRBV19; J gene: TRBJ2-1; clone size: -; CDR3 DNA: TGTGCCAGTAGTACACTAGCGGGGGGGTACAATGAGCAGTTCTTC; CDR3 protein: CASSTLAGGYNEQFF
D gene: -; V gene: TRBV18; J gene: TRBJ1-5; clone size: -; CDR3 DNA: TGTGCCAGCTCACCCGGGACCGATCAGCCCCAGCATTTT; CDR3 protein: CASSPGTDQPQHF
D gene: -; V gene: TRBV4-2; J gene: TRBJ2-5; clone size: -; CDR3 DNA: TGTGCCAGCAGCCAAGGGTTAGTAGCGGACCAAGAGACCCAGTACTTC; CDR3 protein: CASSQGLVADQETQYF
D gene: TRBD1; V gene: TRBV6-5; J gene: TRBJ1-3; clone size: few; CDR3 DNA: TGTGCCAGCAGATCCGGGACAGGAGGAAACACCATATATTTT; CDR3 protein: CASRSGTGGNTIYF
D gene: TRBD2; V gene: TRBV3-1/TRBV3-2; J gene: TRBJ2-7; clone size: -; CDR3 DNA: TGTGCCAGCAGCCAAGATTGGGGGGGGCAGTACTTC; CDR3 protein: CASSQDWGGQYF
D gene: -; V gene: TRBV6-5; J gene: TRBJ1-2; clone size: -; CDR3 DNA: TGTGCCAGCAACCCGACGGCGGGTGCCAACTATGGCTACACCTTC; CDR3 protein: CASNPTAGANYGYTF
D gene: -; V gene: TRBV27; J gene: TRBJ2-2; clone size: -; CDR3 DNA: TGTGCCAGCAGTTTACCCTCGGGCACCGGGGAGCTGTTTTTT; CDR3 protein: CASSLPSGTGELFF
D gene: -; V gene: TRBV6-5; J gene: TRBJ1-1; clone size: -; CDR3 DNA: TGTGCCAGCAGCCCAGTGACAGGAGGTCCACTTGCTTTCTTT; CDR3 protein: CASSPVTGGPLAFF
D gene: -; V gene: TRBV5-1; J gene: TRBJ1-1; clone size: -; CDR3 DNA: TGCGCCAGCAGCTTGACAGGGTTGACTGAAGCTTTCTTT; CDR3 protein: CASSLTGLTEAFF
D gene: -; V gene: TRBV28; J gene: TRBJ2-7; clone size: -; CDR3 DNA: TGTGCCAGCAGCCCCACGGTCCGGGACACTTCCTACGAGCAGTACTTC; CDR3 protein: CASSPTVRDTSYEQYF
D gene: -; V gene: TRBV21-1; J gene: TRBJ2-2; clone size: -; CDR3 DNA: TGTGCCAGCGGAACACTAGCGGCGAACACCGGGGAGCTGTTTTTT; CDR3 protein: CASGTLAANTGELFF
D gene: -; V gene: TRBV30; J gene: TRBJ1-2; clone size: once; CDR3 DNA: TGTGCCTGGAGTGATGGGGCCTATGGCTACACCTTC; CDR3 protein: CAWSDGAYGYTF
D gene: -; V gene: TRBV7-9; J gene: TRBJ1-5; clone size: -; CDR3 DNA: TGTGCCAGCAGCCCTAGCTCGGGGGAAGGCAATCAGCCCCAGCATTTT; CDR3 protein: CASSPSSGEGNQPQHF
D gene: TRBD1; V gene: TRBV10-3; J gene: TRBJ1-3; clone size: -; CDR3 DNA: TGTGCCATCAGTGGACAGGGGGGATACACCATATATTTT; CDR3 protein: CAISGQGGYTIYF
D gene: -; V gene: TRBV7-3; J gene: TRBJ2-2; clone size: -; CDR3 DNA: TGTGCCAGCAGCCCTCTTCCTGGCGGGGAGCTGTTTTTT; CDR3 protein: CASSPLPGGELFF
D gene: -; V gene: TRBV7-9; J gene: TRBJ1-4; clone size: -; CDR3 DNA: TGTGCCAGCAGCTTAGCGCAGGGAATGGATGAAAAACTGTTTTTT; CDR3 protein: CASSLAQGMDEKLFF
D gene: -; V gene: TRBV5-1; J gene: TRBJ2-5; clone size: -; CDR3 DNA: TGCGCCAGCAGCTTGGGTCTAGCTGGAGAGACCCAGTACTTC; CDR3 protein: CASSLGLAGETQYF
D gene: TRBD2; V gene: TRBV5-1; J gene: TRBJ2-1; clone size: -; CDR3 DNA: TGCGCCAGCAGCTCCTTCCCGACTAGCGGGATCTACAATGAGCAGTTCTTC; CDR3 protein: CASSSFPTSGIYNEQFF
D gene: -; V gene: TRBV5-1; J gene: TRBJ2-5; clone size: once; CDR3 DNA: TGCGCCAGCAGCCCGACTAGGCGCGAGACCCAGTACTTC; CDR3 protein: CASSPTRRETQYF
D gene: -; V gene: TRBV9; J gene: TRBJ1-1; clone size: -; CDR3 DNA: TGTGCCAGCAGCGTAGCGAGCGGCTCCCCGAACACTGAAGCTTTCTTT; CDR3 protein: CASSVASGSPNTEAFF
D gene: -; V gene: TRBV27; J gene: TRBJ2-3; clone size: -; CDR3 DNA: TGTGCCAGCAGTTCCAGGGACACAGATACGCAGTATTTT; CDR3 protein: CASSSRDTDTQYF
D gene: TRBD2; V gene: TRBV19; J gene: TRBJ2-3; clone size: -; CDR3 DNA: TGTGCCAGTAGTATTCCGTTTCCGGGGGGAACAGATACGCAGTATTTT; CDR3 protein: CASSIPFPGGTDTQYF
D gene: TRBD1; V gene: TRBV7-8; J gene: TRBJ2-7; clone size: -; CDR3 DNA: TGTGCCAGCAGCAGAAGGGACAGCTCCTACGAGCAGTACTTC; CDR3 protein: CASSRRDSSYEQYF
D gene: TRBD1; V gene: TRBV12-3/TRBV12-4; J gene: TRBJ2-7; clone size: -; CDR3 DNA: TGTGCCAGCACGACAGGGAGCTCCTACGAGCAGTACTTC; CDR3 protein: CASTTGSSYEQYF
D gene: TRBD2; V gene: TRBV4-3; J gene: TRBJ2-3; clone size: -; CDR3 DNA: TGCGCCAGCAGCAAACTAGCGGGGGATACGCAGTATTTT; CDR3 protein: CASSKLAGDTQYF
D gene: TRBD1; V gene: TRBV18; J gene: TRBJ1-1; clone size: -; CDR3 DNA: TGTGCCAGCTCATCACAGACAGGGGGCAACACTGAAGCTTTCTTT; CDR3 protein: CASSSQTGGNTEAFF
D gene: -; V gene: TRBV19; J gene: TRBJ1-1; clone size: -; CDR3 DNA: TGTGCCAGTATTGGAAAGACAGGTAGGAACACTGAAGCTTTCTTT; CDR3 protein: CASIGKTGRNTEAFF
D gene: TRBD1; V gene: TRBV7-9; J gene: TRBJ1-1; clone size: -; CDR3 DNA: TGTGCCAGCAGCCCACAGGGGGAACGTGCTTTCTTT; CDR3 protein: CASSPQGERAFF
D gene: TRBD2; V gene: TRBV27; J gene: TRBJ2-7; clone size: -; CDR3 DNA: TGTGCCAGCAGTTCCCGGAGGATAGCGGGGGAATACGAGCAGTACTTC; CDR3 protein: CASSSRRIAGEYEQYF
D gene: -; V gene: TRBV7-3; J gene: TRBJ2-1; clone size: -; CDR3 DNA: TGTGCCAGCAGCCCTGGCGGTACGGGTTACAATGAGCAGTTCTTC; CDR3 protein: CASSPGGTGYNEQFF
D gene: -; V gene: TRBV20-1; J gene: TRBJ2-1; clone size: -; CDR3 DNA: TGCAGTGCTTCGAGGAACAATGAGCAGTTCTTC; CDR3 protein: CSASRNNEQFF
D gene: -; V gene: TRBV7-2; J gene: TRBJ1-1; clone size: -; CDR3 DNA: TGTGCCAGCAGCCGGGACCCCGACACTGAAGCTTTCTTT; CDR3 protein: CASSRDPDTEAFF
D gene: TRBD2; V gene: TRBV27; J gene: TRBJ2-2; clone size: -; CDR3 DNA: TGTGCCAGCACCCCGGGACTAGCGGGAGGTACCGGGGAGCTGTTTTTT; CDR3 protein: CASTPGLAGGTGELFF